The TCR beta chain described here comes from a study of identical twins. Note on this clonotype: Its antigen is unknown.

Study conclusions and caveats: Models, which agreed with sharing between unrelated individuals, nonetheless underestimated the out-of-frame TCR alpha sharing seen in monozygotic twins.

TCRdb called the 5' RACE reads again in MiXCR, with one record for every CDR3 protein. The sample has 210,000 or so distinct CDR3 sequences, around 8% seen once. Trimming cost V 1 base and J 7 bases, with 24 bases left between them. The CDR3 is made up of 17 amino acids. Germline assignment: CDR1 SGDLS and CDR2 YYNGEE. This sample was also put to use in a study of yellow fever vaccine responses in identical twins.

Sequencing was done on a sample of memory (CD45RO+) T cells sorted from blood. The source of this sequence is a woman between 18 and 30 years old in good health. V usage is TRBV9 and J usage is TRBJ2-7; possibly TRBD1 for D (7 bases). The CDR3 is CASSVTGHAGGGGEQYF. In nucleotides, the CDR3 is TGTGCCAGCAGCGTAACGGGACACGCAGGGGGAGGAGGGGAGCAGTACTTC.